What follows are 23 T cell receptor beta chains derived from one specimen sequenced in a study of cytomegalovirus exposure and HLA in healthy donors. PCR amplification relied on 60 Vbeta primers (plus 13 Jbeta primers). The data were produced by immunoSEQ multiplex PCR, yet TCRdb's version contains in-frame clones alone and is incomplete. Of about 140,000 clones listed, 61% are singletons. Material for sequencing was PBMCs. Receptors originate from a male donor in good health and CMV-seronegative.

The gene calls are TRBV5-6 and TRBJ1-2; TRBD1 might be the D (5 bases). Per the germline V gene, CDR1 is SGHDT and CDR2 is YYEEEE. CDR3 length: 13 residues. The V and J ends lost 2 bases and 8 bases respectively, with 13 bases between them. The CDR3 is CASSFWGEHGYTF. As DNA, the CDR3 is TGTGCCAGCAGCTTCTGGGGGGAACACGGCTACACCTTC.

This clone was recorded once. The genes are TRBV2 and TRBJ1-5; a weak D match, TRBD1 (6 bases). The CDR3 extends over 15 amino acids. Germline-derived CDR1 and CDR2 are SNHLY and FYNNEI. The V gene lost 5 bases and the J gene lost 6 bases, with 17 bases spanning the gap. The CDR3 bases are TGTGCCAGCAGTCGACAGGCCAGGTTTGCTCAGCCCCAGCATTTT. Its translation is CASSRQARFAQPQHF.

The CDR3 DNA reads TGTGCCAGCAGACAGGTCGACACTGAAGCTTTCTTT. It encodes CASRQVDTEAFF. The chain uses TRBV6-5 and TRBJ1-1; TRBD1 might be the D (5 bases). V was cut by 6 bases and J by 3 bases, with 8 bases left in between. Germline values: CDR1 MNHEY, CDR2 SVGAGI. CDR3 size: 12 residues.

The chain has TRBV27 and TRBJ2-1; TRBD2 is a possible D gene (6 bases). Trimming stripped 7 bases from V and 4 bases from J, with 23 bases between. The CDR3 sequence is 17 residues long. CDR1 is MNHEY and CDR2 is SMNVEV in the germline V gene (reference sequence). This CDR3 reads CASKNVLGSGRYNEQFF. CDR3 in DNA: TGTGCCAGCAAGAATGTTCTTGGCAGCGGGCGGTACAATGAGCAGTTCTTC.

The table lists this clone with a count of one. In nucleotides, the CDR3 is TGTGCCAGCTCCCGTCGACAGGGGGGAATTTACAATGAGCAGTTCTTC. This translates into CASSRRQGGIYNEQFF. This sequence joins TRBV18 and TRBJ2-1; 9 bases are a match to TRBD1. The CDR3 has 16 amino acids. Germline V gene lookup returns CDR1 KGHSH and CDR2 LQKENI. V was pared by 6 bases and J by 4 bases, with 10 bases of the junction left unmatched.

V is TRBV2 and J is TRBJ2-3; TRBD2 matches 13 bases. The CDR3 is 16 amino acids. Germline assignment: CDR1 SNHLY and CDR2 FYNNEI. V was clipped by 6 bases and J by 2 bases; unmatched bases: 5. The CDR3 region has the DNA TGTGCCAGCAGCATGGGACTAGCGGGGCCCACAGATACGCAGTATTTT. It encodes CASSMGLAGPTDTQYF.

The chain couples TRBV9 to TRBJ2-2; TRBD1 aligns across 7 bases. J lost 0 bases, V lost 3 bases, and 2 bases had no gene match. Germline values: CDR1 SGDLS, CDR2 YYNGEE. The CDR3 totals 15 residues. CDR3 nucleotides: TGTGCCAGCAGCGCCGGGACAGCGAACACCGGGGAGCTGTTTTTT. Translated: CASSAGTANTGELFF. Drawing the rest from reference TRBV9 and TRBJ2-2, the complete variable domain is DSGVTQTPKHLITATGQRVTLRCSPRSGDLSVYWYQQSLDQGLQFLIQYYNGEERAKGNILERFSAQQFPDLHSELNLSSLELGDSALYFCASSAGTANTGELFFGEGSRLTVL.

V and J are TRBV5-4 and TRBJ2-2; D unresolved. The CDR3 loop spans 15 amino acids. The V end was cut by 0 bases, the J end by 0 bases, with 6 bases between. Per germline, CDR1 SGHNT and CDR2 YYREEE (reference sequence). The CDR3 DNA sequence: TGTGCCAGCAGCTTGGCGCTAGCGAACACCGGGGAGCTGTTTTTT. Its protein is CASSLALANTGELFF. Complete variable domain (other parts from reference TRBV5-4 and TRBJ2-2): ETGVTQSPTHLIKTRGQQVTLRCSSQSGHNTVSWYQQALGQGPQFIFQYYREEENGRGNFPPRFSGLQFPNYSSELNVNALELDDSALYLCASSLALANTGELFFGEGSRLTVL.

This clone was counted between two and nine times. The chain couples TRBV4-1 to TRBJ1-5, with TRBD1 matching over 7 bases. Germline V gene sequence: CDR1 MGHRA, CDR2 YSYEKL. The CDR3 has 16 residues. Trimming took 3 bases from V and 5 from J; bases not matched to a gene: 10. CDR3 in amino acids: CASSQNMGQPDQPQHF. The CDR3 DNA reads TGCGCCAGCAGCCAGAACATGGGACAGCCGGATCAGCCCCAGCATTTT.

The gene calls are TRBV7-2 and TRBJ2-7; no firm D call. The ends were cut back, 1 base at V and 11 bases at J, with 18 bases in the middle. The CDR3 is made up of 14 amino acids. Germline V gene sequence: CDR1 SGHTA, CDR2 FQGNSA. The CDR3 loop reads CASSLVLSPGSEYF. CDR3 DNA sequence: TGTGCCAGCAGCTTAGTCTTATCTCCCGGGTCAGAGTACTTC.

CDR3 region: CASSRVAPYEQYF. Here the CDR3 DNA reads TGTGCCAGCAGCCGAGTAGCTCCCTACGAGCAGTACTTC. This rearrangement joins TRBV7-2 to TRBJ2-7, with no clear D. V was trimmed by 5 bases and J by 2 bases, leaving 10 bases between them. Germline loops: CDR1 SGHTA, CDR2 FQGNSA. The CDR3 is 13 amino acids.

The chain employs TRBV7-9 and TRBJ1-2; a possible D gene is TRBD1 (6 bases). There are 13 residues in the CDR3. In germline, CDR1 is SEHNR, CDR2 FQNEAQ (reference sequence). The V end lost 7 bases, the J end lost 11 bases, and 20 bases lay between the germline ends. This chain's CDR3 is CASTILGPQGYTF. The DNA for the CDR3 is TGTGCCAGCACCATCCTGGGTCCGCAGGGGTACACCTTC. Using reference TRBV7-9 and TRBJ1-2 for the parts outside the CDR3, the full variable domain is DTGVSQNPRHKITKRGQNVTFRCDPISEHNRLYWYRQTLGQGPEFLTYFQNEAQLEKSRLLSDRFSAERPKGSFSTLEIQRTEQGDSAMYLCASTILGPQGYTFGSGTRLTVV.

The rearrangement uses TRBV11-2 and TRBJ2-1, with D possibly TRBD2 on 6 matching bases. The ends were cut back, 5 bases at V and 2 bases at J, with 13 bases in the middle. Germline-derived CDR1 and CDR2 are SGHAT and FQNNGV. The CDR3 has 15 residues. CDR3 sequence (DNA): TGTGCCAGCAGCGGTAAACCGGGGGCCTACAATGAGCAGTTCTTC. It codes for CASSGKPGAYNEQFF.

For the CDR3, the DNA is TGCGCCAGCAGCCAAGGCGTTAACACTGAAGCTTTCTTT. This codes for CASSQGVNTEAFF. The chain links TRBV4-1 to TRBJ1-1; D not certain. The CDR3 runs to 13 residues. Trimming removed 1 base at V and 2 bases at J, with 5 bases between. Germline V gene sequence: CDR1 MGHRA, CDR2 YSYEKL.

This clone was counted once. J is TRBJ1-3 and V is TRBV5-1; tentative D call: TRBD1 (5 bases). The CDR3 spans 14 residues. V lost 0 bases to trimming and J lost 2 bases, with 6 bases between them. CDR1 and CDR2 from the germline V gene are SGHRS and YFSETQ. CDR3: CASSLVGAGNTIYF. In DNA form, the CDR3 reads TGCGCCAGCAGCTTGGTAGGGGCTGGAAACACCATATATTTT.

The V call is TRBV7-2, the J call TRBJ1-6; D is ambiguous. V dropped 1 base and J dropped 0 bases, with 7 bases sitting between them. In germline, CDR1 is SGHTA, CDR2 FQGNSA. The CDR3 contains 16 residues. The CDR3 here is CASSLESSSYNSPLHF. The CDR3, as DNA: TGTGCCAGCAGCTTAGAGAGTAGCTCCTATAATTCACCCCTCCACTTT. The whole variable domain, remainder taken from reference TRBV7-2 and TRBJ1-6, is GAGVSQSPSNKVTEKGKDVELRCDPISGHTALYWYRQSLGQGLEFLIYFQGNSAPDKSGLPSDRFSAERTGGSVSTLTIQRTQQEDSAVYLCASSLESSSYNSPLHFGNGTRLTVT.

The V call is TRBV5-1, the J call TRBJ2-3; D is ambiguous. Trimming pared 0 bases from V and 1 base from J, leaving 9 bases between. The germline gives CDR1 SGHRS, CDR2 YFSETQ. This CDR3 comprises 15 residues. The CDR3 DNA sequence: TGCGCCAGCAGCTTGGGCGGTATGGGCACAGATACGCAGTATTTT. Translation: CASSLGGMGTDTQYF.

CDR3 coding DNA: TGCGCCAGCACCCCCGACAGGGCGGATACGCAGTATTTT. Translating it yields CASTPDRADTQYF. V gene TRBV5-1 combines with J gene TRBJ2-3, with 7 bases aligning to TRBD1. This CDR3 spans 13 amino acids. The germline gives CDR1 SGHRS, CDR2 YFSETQ. J was trimmed by 6 bases and V by 6 bases; bases with no gene match: 7.

CDR3: CASSLGPGDYGYTF. The DNA for the CDR3 is TGTGCCAGCAGCTTAGGACCAGGGGACTATGGCTACACCTTC. This chain connects TRBV7-2 to TRBJ1-2; weak D call: TRBD1 (6 bases). The V end was cut by 1 base, the J end by 3 bases, with 9 bases between. The germline gives CDR1 SGHTA, CDR2 FQGNSA. The CDR3 covers 14 residues.

The rearrangement uses TRBV7-2 and TRBJ1-1, with D uncertain. Germline loops: CDR1 SGHTA, CDR2 FQGNSA. Trimming took 5 bases from V and 7 from J, leaving 17 bases between them. The CDR3 is 14 residues long. DNA of the CDR3: TGTGCCAGCAGCCCCCAAGATGGGCGGGATGAAGCTTTCTTT. Translating it yields CASSPQDGRDEAFF.

This chain links TRBV7-3 with TRBJ1-2, with no clear D. V was clipped by 1 base and J by 1 base, with 7 bases between them. Germline V gene data show CDR1 as SGHTA and CDR2 as FQGTGA. The CDR3 length is 14 residues. This CDR3 is CASSLNGGNYGYTF. CDR3 nucleotide sequence: TGTGCCAGCAGCTTAAACGGCGGTAACTATGGCTACACCTTC.

There are a few counts of this clone. The chain uses TRBV18 and TRBJ1-1, with D perhaps TRBD1 (5 bases). With 8 bases removed from V and 1 base from J, the gap between germline ends came to 14 bases. The CDR3 loop spans 14 amino acids. CDR1 and CDR2 from the germline V gene are KGHSH and LQKENI. The CDR3, as DNA: TGTGCCAGCCTGGGTACTACAGGGAACACTGAAGCTTTCTTT. This gives the protein CASLGTTGNTEAFF.

J is TRBJ2-7 and V is TRBV5-1; TRBD1 might be the D (5 bases). Germline loops: CDR1 SGHRS, CDR2 YFSETQ. Deletions cut 1 base from V and 4 bases from J, with 6 bases between. The CDR3 totals 12 residues. The CDR3 nucleotides are TGCGCCAGCAGCTTGTCAGGGTACGAGCAGTACTTC. It translates to CASSLSGYEQYF.